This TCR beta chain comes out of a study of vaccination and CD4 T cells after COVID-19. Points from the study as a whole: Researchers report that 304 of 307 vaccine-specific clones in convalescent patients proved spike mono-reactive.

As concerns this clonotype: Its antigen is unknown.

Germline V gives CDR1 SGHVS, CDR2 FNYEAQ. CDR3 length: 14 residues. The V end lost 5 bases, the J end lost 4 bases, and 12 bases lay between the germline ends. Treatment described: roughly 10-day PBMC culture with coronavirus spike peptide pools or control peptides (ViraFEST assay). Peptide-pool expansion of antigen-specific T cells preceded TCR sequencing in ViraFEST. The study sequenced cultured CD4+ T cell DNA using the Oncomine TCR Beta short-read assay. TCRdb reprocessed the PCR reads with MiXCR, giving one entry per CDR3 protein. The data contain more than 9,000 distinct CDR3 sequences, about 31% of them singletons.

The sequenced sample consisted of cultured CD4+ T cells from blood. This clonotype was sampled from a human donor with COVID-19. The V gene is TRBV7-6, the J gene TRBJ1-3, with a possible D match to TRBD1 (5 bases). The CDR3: CASSPRGAGNTIYF. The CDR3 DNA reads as TGTGCCAGCAGCCCCCGAGGGGCCGGAAACACCATATATTTT.